This paragraph covers one T cell receptor beta chain sequence. This clone was counted between two and nine times. Its recognized antigen is unknown. The input lacks base qualities; no much larger clone sits a single base away. Between the V and J ends, shortened by 4 bases and 7 bases respectively, the junction contains 20 bases. From its cysteine to its phenylalanine, the CDR3 spans 16 amino acids. Just the 48-base CDR3 DNA is kept, in frame starting at base 1. The germline V gene (reference sequence) yields SEHNR for CDR1 and FQNEAQ for CDR2. Frozen genomic DNA underwent high-throughput TCRbeta CDR3 sequencing by immunoSEQ, including PCR amplification, mapping, bias correction and internal controls. The original methods were these. Productive rearrangements were kept, and unique TCRbeta sequences were defined by CDR3 nucleotide sequence plus V and J gene. A sequence counted as donor-reactive only if the sequence showed at least 5-fold expansion in CFSE-low cells compared with unstimulated pre-transplant cells and had a frequency of at least 0.01%. Minimum frequency thresholds were set for each subject based on the unstimulated sample with the lowest template count, ensuring at least 90% detection power. Jensen-Shannon divergence between the top 1000 TCRbeta sequences post- versus pre-transplant served as the measure of repertoire turnover. Changes in detection of donor-reactive sequences were assessed with two-sided Fisher's exact tests. This is the immuneACCESS table as TCRdb keeps it, with only in-frame sequences that have V and J called. A part of the clones is gone; compared with another copy, unresolved V genes explain less than half, and the rest is unexplained. V and J calls and clone size are as listed in that table; D and trimming were resolved from the DNA. Counted in this sample were about 2,900 clones; under 30% of them appeared once. The top ten clones comprise roughly 16% of the sample.

The data originate from a study of T cell clones after liver transplantation (dated by TCRdb to the late 2010s). For the wider study: Samples were obtained from ITN030ST, a randomized trial in which withdrawal of immunosuppression was attempted within 2 years of liver transplantation. A cohort of 8 liver transplant recipients was studied, of whom 3 were classified as tolerant and 5 as non-tolerant. Tolerance was defined as complete immunosuppression withdrawal for at least one year with no rise in liver enzymes beyond twice the upper limit of normal. Three of the eight recipients were HCV-positive; the others were transplanted for non-autoimmune, non-viral indications. Until randomization at 12-24 months post-transplant, subjects were given standard immunosuppression, with no induction therapy. As an antigen-independent comparator for donor-reactive sequences, third party-reactive TCRbeta sequences were also identified from pre-transplant MLRs. Donor-reactive T cell clones were identified using TCRbeta sequencing after a pre-transplant mixed lymphocyte reaction and were then followed in post-transplant blood.

Proliferating CFSE-low cells from the MLR were sequenced to define alloreactive TCRbeta sequences. In the CFSE-MLRs, pre-transplant recipient cells were stimulated either by donor PBMCs, splenocytes or lymph node cells, or by third-party PBMCs. All 8 studied subjects were randomized to withdrawal of immunosuppression. Genomic DNA was isolated with the Qiagen DNeasy Blood and Tissue Kit. Paper-wide results and their limitations: The conclusions were preliminary, being limited by small, heterogeneous patient numbers and by non-standardized post-transplant time points. In most of the 8 subjects, regardless of tolerance or HCV status, circulating donor-reactive CD4 TCRbeta sequences dropped significantly post-transplant. Once repertoire turnover was taken into account, donor-reactive detection showed a significant reduction for CD4 in 7 of 8 subjects and for CD8 in 8 of 8. The decline in donor-reactive sequences exceeded the decline in third party-reactive sequences, suggesting partial antigen-specific deletion that was unrelated to withdrawal success. Because no allograft tissue specimens were available, donor-reactive T cells may have migrated into the graft instead of being deleted. In two subjects, low numbers of available donor cells limited the measurable donor-reactive repertoire.

The sequence joins TRBV7-9 to TRBJ2-1; the D gene is perhaps TRBD1 or TRBD2, each of them matching over 5 bases. Sequences were obtained from CD4+ T cells from PBMCs cultured with third-party cells. The sequence was collected from a human patient who received a liver transplant. Following a transplant, some T lymphocytes may have been derived from the graft donor. CDR3 protein: CASSSLQGTRGNEQFF. DNA sequence: TGTGCCAGCAGCTCGTTACAAGGAACTAGGGGTAATGAGCAGTTCTTC.